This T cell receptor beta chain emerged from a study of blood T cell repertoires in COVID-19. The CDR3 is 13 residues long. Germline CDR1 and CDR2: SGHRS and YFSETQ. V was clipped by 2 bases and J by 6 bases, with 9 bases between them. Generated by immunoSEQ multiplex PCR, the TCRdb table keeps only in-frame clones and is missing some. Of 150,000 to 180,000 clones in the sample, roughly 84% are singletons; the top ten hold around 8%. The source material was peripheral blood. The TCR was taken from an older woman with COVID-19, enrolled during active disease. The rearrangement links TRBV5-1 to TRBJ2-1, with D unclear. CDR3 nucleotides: TGCGCCAGCAGCTTAGATGGAGTCAATGAGCAGTTCTTC. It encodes CASSLDGVNEQFF.